This T cell receptor beta chain was sequenced during a study of technical replicates of blood from a few donors. Germline V CDR1 and CDR2: SSHAT, FNYEAQ (reference sequence). After removal of 1 base from V and 5 bases from J, the junction contained 6 bases not matched to a gene. The CDR3 has 15 residues. Only in-frame clones appear in the TCRdb table, and some are missing; sequencing was by immunoSEQ multiplex PCR. This sample has approximately 82,000 clones, with 90% to 95% found just once. The gene calls are TRBV7-7 and TRBJ2-5; 8 bases align to TRBD2. What was sequenced was T cells isolated from PBMCs. This clonotype originated in a human donor in good health. The CDR3 spells CASSLGSGIGETQYF. The CDR3 DNA reads as TGTGCCAGCAGCTTAGGTAGCGGGATTGGGGAGACCCAGTACTTC.